The rows below give T cell receptor beta chains drawn from one sample of a study of human thymus T cells. Only in-frame clones appear in the TCRdb table, and some are missing; sequencing was by immunoSEQ multiplex PCR. Among some 50,000 clones listed, 85% to 95% were seen once. Material: blood. The source of these receptors is a girl less than two years old with a congenital heart defect but otherwise immunologically healthy. CDR3s include the opening cysteine and the closing phenylalanine or tryptophan. The order of the fields is V gene, D gene, clone size, J gene, CDR3 protein, CDR3 DNA. The D gene is left open where the match is weak. Clone size is stated in some rows and not others, as once, few, many or a class when expanded.

>TRBV13|-|-|TRBJ1-1
CASSSTWGENTEAFF
TGTGCCAGCAGCTCCACGTGGGGGGAGAACACTGAAGCTTTCTTT
>TRBV12-5|TRBD2|-|TRBJ2-3
CASGVGSGTTTDTQYF
TGTGCTAGTGGCGTTGGTAGCGGGACCACCACAGATACGCAGTATTTT
>TRBV18|-|-|TRBJ2-3
CASSAGITPSTDTQYF
TGTGCCAGCTCAGCCGGGATTACACCTAGCACAGATACGCAGTATTTT
>TRBV20-1|-|-|TRBJ2-1
CSATRGGEQFF
TGCAGTGCTACCAGGGGAGGTGAGCAGTTCTTC
>TRBV9|TRBD2|-|TRBJ2-1
CASSSALRGLAGRKFF
TGTGCCAGCAGCTCCGCCCTGAGAGGACTAGCGGGAAGGAAGTTCTTC
>TRBV5-4|-|-|TRBJ1-2
CASSFPGARGYTF
TGTGCCAGCAGCTTTCCGGGGGCGCGAGGCTACACCTTC
>TRBV5-1|-|-|TRBJ2-1
CASSSAQAPGIEQFF
TGCGCCAGCAGCTCGGCCCAGGCCCCGGGTATTGAGCAGTTCTTC
>TRBV5-4|-|-|TRBJ1-4
CASSPSRGKGNEKLFF
TGTGCCAGCAGCCCCAGCCGAGGGAAGGGTAATGAAAAACTGTTTTTT
>TRBV5-1|-|-|TRBJ1-2
CASSPGPRYGYTF
TGCGCCAGCAGCCCGGGCCCGAGGTATGGCTACACCTTC
>TRBV5-1|-|-|TRBJ2-3
CASSLAAGDTQYF
TGCGCCAGCAGCTTGGCCGCGGGAGATACGCAGTATTTT
>TRBV5-1|-|-|TRBJ2-5
CASSLAWVGKPTPDLRETQYF
TGCGCCAGCAGCTTGGCCTGGGTGGGCAAACCAACCCCGGATCTGAGGGAGACCCAGTACTTC
>TRBV7-9|-|-|TRBJ2-7
CASSSETYDIYEQYF
TGTGCCAGCAGCTCCGAAACCTATGACATATACGAGCAGTACTTC
>TRBV4-1|TRBD1|-|TRBJ1-4
CASSSKGGPNEKLFF
TGCGCCAGCAGCTCAAAAGGGGGCCCGAATGAAAAACTGTTTTTT
>TRBV28|-|-|TRBJ2-5
CATEGRREETQYF
TGTGCCACTGAGGGACGGAGGGAAGAGACCCAGTACTTC
>TRBV27|-|-|TRBJ1-5
CASSLEGRGPYSNQPQHF
TGTGCCAGCAGTTTGGAAGGAAGGGGACCCTATAGCAATCAGCCCCAGCATTTT
>TRBV2|-|-|TRBJ1-6
CASIGELYSPLHF
TGTGCCAGCATCGGGGAACTATATTCACCCCTCCACTTT
>TRBV9|TRBD2|once|TRBJ2-5
CASSVGGGKETQYF
TGTGCCAGCAGCGTAGGGGGAGGGAAAGAGACCCAGTACTTC
>TRBV19|TRBD1|few|TRBJ1-5
CASSPRTGTDYSNQPQHF
TGTGCCAGTAGTCCTCGTACCGGGACAGATTATAGCAATCAGCCCCAGCATTTT
>TRBV6-6|TRBD2|-|TRBJ2-7
CASSFASGSYNEQYF
TGTGCCAGCAGTTTCGCTAGCGGGAGTTACAACGAGCAGTACTTC
>TRBV18|-|-|TRBJ1-1
CASSPETGNTEAFF
TGTGCCAGCTCACCAGAGACAGGGAACACTGAAGCTTTCTTT
>TRBV5-1|-|-|TRBJ2-3
CASSLSEERDTQYF
TGCGCCAGCAGCTTGTCCGAGGAGAGGGATACGCAGTATTTT
>TRBV29-1|TRBD1|once|TRBJ2-3
CSVQLFRDRGFHTDTQYF
TGCAGCGTACAACTCTTCCGGGACAGGGGTTTTCACACAGATACGCAGTATTTT
>TRBV9|TRBD1|-|TRBJ1-4
CASSASTGGDEKLFF
TGTGCCAGCAGCGCTTCGACAGGGGGCGACGAAAAACTGTTTTTT
>TRBV29-1|-|-|TRBJ2-1
CSARRALNEQFF
TGCAGCGCCCGCCGGGCCCTCAATGAGCAGTTCTTC
>TRBV29-1|-|-|TRBJ2-1
CSVAGLAAAYNEQFF
TGCAGCGTTGCCGGGTTAGCGGCCGCCTACAATGAGCAGTTCTTC
>TRBV28|TRBD2|-|TRBJ2-7
CASTWGEGSSYEQYF
TGTGCCAGCACGTGGGGGGAGGGGTCCTCCTACGAGCAGTACTTC
>TRBV5-1|-|-|TRBJ2-5
CASSQNRQAEETQYF
TGCGCCAGCAGCCAAAATCGACAGGCTGAAGAGACCCAGTACTTC
>TRBV6-1|-|-|TRBJ2-7
CASSDKYWRSYEQYF
TGTGCCAGCAGTGATAAATATTGGCGGAGCTACGAGCAGTACTTC
>TRBV2|-|-|TRBJ2-7
CASSLNTGWDNYEQYF
TGTGCCAGCAGTCTAAATACAGGGTGGGATAATTACGAGCAGTACTTC
>TRBV5-1|TRBD2|-|TRBJ2-7
CASSPLAGSSSYEQYF
TGCGCCAGCAGCCCGTTAGCGGGTTCGAGCTCCTACGAGCAGTACTTC
>TRBV7-2|-|few|TRBJ1-1
CASSTRHWNTEAFF
TGTGCCAGCAGCACCCGACACTGGAACACTGAAGCTTTCTTT
>TRBV29-1|-|-|TRBJ1-3
CSVKPSGNTIYF
TGCAGCGTGAAACCCTCTGGAAACACCATATATTTT
>TRBV4-1|-|once|TRBJ2-3
CASSLRDGTDTQYF
TGCGCCAGCAGCCTCCGGGACGGCACAGATACGCAGTATTTT
>TRBV27|TRBD2|-|TRBJ2-7
CASSVAGASYEQYF
TGTGCCAGCAGCGTAGCGGGAGCGTCCTACGAGCAGTACTTC
>TRBV5-1|TRBD2|-|TRBJ2-3
CASSLGPGLAGVVAQYF
TGCGCCAGCAGCTTGGGTCCGGGACTAGCGGGAGTCGTGGCGCAGTATTTT
>TRBV9|TRBD2|-|TRBJ2-1
CASSARTSGSSYNEQFF
TGTGCCAGCAGCGCAAGGACTAGCGGGAGCTCCTACAATGAGCAGTTCTTC
>TRBV4-1|-|-|TRBJ2-4
CASSQVRGSAIQYF
TGCGCCAGCAGCCAAGTTAGGGGGTCTGCCATTCAGTACTTC
>TRBV9|-|-|TRBJ2-1
CASSVPPRGRLPEYNEQFF
TGTGCCAGCAGCGTACCTCCTAGGGGACGACTGCCTGAATACAATGAGCAGTTCTTC
>TRBV18|-|-|TRBJ2-7
CASSPTGTPTYEQYF
TGTGCCAGCTCACCAACCGGGACTCCAACCTACGAGCAGTACTTC
>TRBV19|TRBD1|-|TRBJ1-4
CASRVRDRGSEKLFF
TGTGCCAGTAGGGTCCGGGACAGGGGAAGTGAAAAACTGTTTTTT
>TRBV5-4|-|-|TRBJ2-1
CASSLARWDNEQFF
TGTGCCAGCAGCTTGGCACGCTGGGACAATGAGCAGTTCTTC
>TRBV5-6|-|-|TRBJ2-5
CASSKGLIQETQYF
TGTGCCAGCAGCAAAGGTCTGATTCAAGAGACCCAGTACTTC